What follows describes a single TCR beta chain. Its antigen remains unknown. TCR beta VDJ and CDR3 profiles were obtained from a genomic DNA template. Each CDR3 protein is one row after TCRdb ran MiXCR on the reads. The table includes under 350,000 distinct CDR3 sequences, 45% to 70% detected once. These data originate in a study of CD8+CD57+ T cells in acquired aplastic anemia. Turning to the study itself: DNA recovered from sorted CD4+ and CD8+ cells had a mean of 3.2 ug. Findings and limits, study-wide: Patients had twenty-nine CD8+ CDR3 sequences in common with controls (the shared set). CD8+ Simpson's diversity did not differ significantly between patients and controls.

The CDR3 covers 13 residues. CDR1 SGHRS and CDR2 YFSETQ come from the germline V gene. V lost 6 bases and J 1 base, leaving 9 bases between the germline ends. The sequence was obtained from a human donor with severe aplastic anemia or a healthy control (not recorded which). Sequencing used sorted CD4+, CD8+, or CD8+CD57+ T cells (not recorded which) from PBMCs. The chain links TRBV5-1 to TRBJ2-3, with no clear D. CDR3 in amino acids: CASMVAGTDTQYF. As DNA, the CDR3 is TGCGCCAGCATGGTGGCCGGCACAGATACGCAGTATTTT.